This T cell receptor (beta chain) comes out of a study of blood T cell repertoires in COVID-19. About the research overall: From the United States, Italy and Spain came samples of acute and convalescent COVID-19. PBMCs, B-cell-depleted T cells, or T cells were the source of the cDNA or gDNA that made up the material.

CDR3 length equals 16 residues. Between the trimmed V and J ends, which lost 1 base and 0 bases, there was a span of 13 bases. Germline-derived CDR1 and CDR2 are SGDLS and YYNGEE. In the authors' workflow: Reference gene primers were amplified, and this amplification served to estimate nucleated cell counts. Data came from immunoSEQ multiplex PCR; TCRdb stores just in-frame clones and leaves some out. That table supplies the V and J calls and clone size; D and trimming were determined from the DNA. The table includes fewer than 250,000 clones, around 83% detected once. The sample consisted of peripheral blood. The TCR originated in a man between 45 and 60 years old with active or convalescent COVID-19. The chain has TRBV9 and TRBJ1-1; D gene uncertain. The CDR3 DNA follows: TGTGCCAGCAGCGTATCTCCGGGTAGCTTGAACACTGAAGCTTTCTTT. Amino acid sequence: CASSVSPGSLNTEAFF.